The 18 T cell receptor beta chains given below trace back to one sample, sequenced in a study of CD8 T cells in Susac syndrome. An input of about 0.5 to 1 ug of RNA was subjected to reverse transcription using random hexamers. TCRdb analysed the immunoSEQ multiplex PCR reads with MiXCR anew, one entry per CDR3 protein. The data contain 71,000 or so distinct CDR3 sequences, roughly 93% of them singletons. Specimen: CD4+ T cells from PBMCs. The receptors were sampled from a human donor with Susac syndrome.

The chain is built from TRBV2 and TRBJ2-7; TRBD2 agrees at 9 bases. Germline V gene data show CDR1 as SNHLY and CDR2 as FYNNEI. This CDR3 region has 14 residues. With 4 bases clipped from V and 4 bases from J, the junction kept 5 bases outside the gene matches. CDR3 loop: CASSGLAGYYEQYF. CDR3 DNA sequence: TGTGCCAGCAGTGGGCTAGCGGGGTATTACGAGCAGTACTTC. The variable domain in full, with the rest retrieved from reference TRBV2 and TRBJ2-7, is EPEVTQTPSHQVTQMGQEVILRCVPISNHLYFYWYRQILGQKVEFLVSFYNNEISEKSEIFDDQFSVERPDGSNFTLKIRSTKLEDSAMYFCASSGLAGYYEQYFGPGTRLTVT.

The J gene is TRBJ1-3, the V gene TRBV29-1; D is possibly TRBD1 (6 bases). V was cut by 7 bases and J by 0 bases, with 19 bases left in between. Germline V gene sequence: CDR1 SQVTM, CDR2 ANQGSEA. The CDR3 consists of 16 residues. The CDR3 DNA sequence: TGCAGCGCATTACTCATTTCAGGGGTCTCTGGAAACACCATATATTTT. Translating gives CSALLISGVSGNTIYF.

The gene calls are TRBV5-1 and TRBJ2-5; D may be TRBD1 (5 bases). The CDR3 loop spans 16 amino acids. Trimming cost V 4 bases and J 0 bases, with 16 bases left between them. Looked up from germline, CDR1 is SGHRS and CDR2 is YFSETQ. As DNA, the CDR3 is TGCGCCAGCAGCCCCAGACAGACAACGTACCAAGAGACCCAGTACTTC. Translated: CASSPRQTTYQETQYF. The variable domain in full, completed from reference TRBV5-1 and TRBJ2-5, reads KAGVTQTPRYLIKTRGQQVTLSCSPISGHRSVSWYQQTPGQGLQFLFEYFSETQRNKGNFPGRFSGRQFSNSRSEMNVSTLELGDSALYLCASSPRQTTYQETQYFGPGTRLLVL.

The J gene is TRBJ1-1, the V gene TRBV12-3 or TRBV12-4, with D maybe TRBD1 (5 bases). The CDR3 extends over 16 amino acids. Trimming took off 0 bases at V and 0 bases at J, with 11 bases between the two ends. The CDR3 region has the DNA TGTGCCAGCAGTTTAGCCGGGACGGCAATGAACACTGAAGCTTTCTTT. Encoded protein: CASSLAGTAMNTEAFF.

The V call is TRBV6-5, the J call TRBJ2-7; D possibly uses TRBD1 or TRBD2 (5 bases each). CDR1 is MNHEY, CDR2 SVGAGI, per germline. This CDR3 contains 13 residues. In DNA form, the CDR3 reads TGTGCCAGCAGTTACGGGACCCTGCGTAGACCCAGGGTC. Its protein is CASSYGTLRRPRV.

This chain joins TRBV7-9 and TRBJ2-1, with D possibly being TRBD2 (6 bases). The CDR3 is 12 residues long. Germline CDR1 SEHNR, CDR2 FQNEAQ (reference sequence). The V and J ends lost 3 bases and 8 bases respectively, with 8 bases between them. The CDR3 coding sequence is TGTGCCAGCAGCTTTCGGGGGTATGAGCAGTTCTTC. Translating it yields CASSFRGYEQFF.

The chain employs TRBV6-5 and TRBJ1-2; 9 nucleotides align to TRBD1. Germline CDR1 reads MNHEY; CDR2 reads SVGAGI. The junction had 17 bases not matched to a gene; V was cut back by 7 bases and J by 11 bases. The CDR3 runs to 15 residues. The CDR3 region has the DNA TGTGCCAGCAAGAAGACCGGGACAGGGCCTATCGGGTACACCTTC. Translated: CASKKTGTGPIGYTF.

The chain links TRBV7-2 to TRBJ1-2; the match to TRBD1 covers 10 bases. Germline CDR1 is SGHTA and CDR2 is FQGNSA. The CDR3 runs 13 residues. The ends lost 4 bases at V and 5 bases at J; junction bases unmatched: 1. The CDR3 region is CASSSDRGYGYTF. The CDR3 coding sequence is TGTGCCAGCAGCTCGGACAGGGGGTATGGCTACACCTTC. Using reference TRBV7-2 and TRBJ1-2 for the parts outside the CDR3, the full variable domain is GAGVSQSPSNKVTEKGKDVELRCDPISGHTALYWYRQSLGQGLEFLIYFQGNSAPDKSGLPSDRFSAERTGGSVSTLTIQRTQQEDSAVYLCASSSDRGYGYTFGSGTRLTVV.

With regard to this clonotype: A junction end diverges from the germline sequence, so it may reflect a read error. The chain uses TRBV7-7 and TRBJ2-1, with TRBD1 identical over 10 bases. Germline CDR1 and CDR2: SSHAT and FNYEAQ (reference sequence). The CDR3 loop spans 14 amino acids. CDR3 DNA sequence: TGTGCTAGCAGCCTGGACAGGGGGGGGAATGAGCAGTTCTTC. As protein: CASSLDRGGNEQFF.

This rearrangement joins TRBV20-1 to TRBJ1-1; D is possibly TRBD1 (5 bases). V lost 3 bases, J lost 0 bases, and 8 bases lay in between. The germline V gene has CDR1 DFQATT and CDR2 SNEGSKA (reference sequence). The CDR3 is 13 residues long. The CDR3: CSARQGVNTEAFF. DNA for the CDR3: TGCAGTGCTAGGCAGGGAGTGAACACTGAAGCTTTCTTT.

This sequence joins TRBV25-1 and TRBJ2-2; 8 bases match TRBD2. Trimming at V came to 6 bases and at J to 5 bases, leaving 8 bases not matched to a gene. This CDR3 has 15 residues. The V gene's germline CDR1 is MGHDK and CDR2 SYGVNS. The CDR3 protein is CASRAGTRGTGELFF. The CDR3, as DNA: TGTGCCAGCAGGGCCGGGACTAGGGGAACCGGGGAGCTGTTTTTT.

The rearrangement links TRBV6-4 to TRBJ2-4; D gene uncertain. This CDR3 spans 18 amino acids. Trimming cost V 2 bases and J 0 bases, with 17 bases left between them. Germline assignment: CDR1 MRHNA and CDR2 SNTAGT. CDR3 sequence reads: CASSDRVPVLLAKNIQYF. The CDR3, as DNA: TGTGCCAGCAGTGACAGGGTTCCTGTCTTGCTAGCCAAAAACATTCAGTACTTC.

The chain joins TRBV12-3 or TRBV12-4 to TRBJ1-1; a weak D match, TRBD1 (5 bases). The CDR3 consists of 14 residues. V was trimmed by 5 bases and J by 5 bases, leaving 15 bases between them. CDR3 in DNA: TGTGCCAGCAGTCCCAAGGGCCGGGGGACTGAAGCTTTCTTT. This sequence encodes CASSPKGRGTEAFF.

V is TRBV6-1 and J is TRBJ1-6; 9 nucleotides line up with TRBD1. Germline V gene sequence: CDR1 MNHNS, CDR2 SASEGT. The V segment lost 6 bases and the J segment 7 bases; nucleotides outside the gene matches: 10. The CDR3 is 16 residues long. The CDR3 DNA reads TGTGCCAGCAGACCCCCCGGGGGACAGGGAAATTCACCCCTCCACTTT. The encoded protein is CASRPPGGQGNSPLHF.

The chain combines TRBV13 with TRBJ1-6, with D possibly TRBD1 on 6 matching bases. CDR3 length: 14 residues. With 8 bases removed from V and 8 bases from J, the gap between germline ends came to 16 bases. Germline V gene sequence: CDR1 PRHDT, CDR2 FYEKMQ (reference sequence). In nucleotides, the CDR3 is TGTGCCAGCGGAATGTACGGGGGCGATTCACCCCTCCACTTT. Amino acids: CASGMYGGDSPLHF. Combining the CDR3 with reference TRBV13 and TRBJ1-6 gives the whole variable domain AAGVIQSPRHLIKEKRETATLKCYPIPRHDTVYWYQQGPGQDPQFLISFYEKMQSDKGSIPDRFSAQQFSDYHSELNMSSLELGDSALYFCASGMYGGDSPLHFGNGTRLTVT.

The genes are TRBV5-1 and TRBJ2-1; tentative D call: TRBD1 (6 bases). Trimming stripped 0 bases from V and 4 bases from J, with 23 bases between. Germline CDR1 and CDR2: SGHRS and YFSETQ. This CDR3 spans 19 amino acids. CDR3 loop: CASSLASGATRQLYNEQFF. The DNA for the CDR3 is TGCGCCAGCAGCTTGGCTTCAGGGGCGACTCGGCAATTATACAATGAGCAGTTCTTC.

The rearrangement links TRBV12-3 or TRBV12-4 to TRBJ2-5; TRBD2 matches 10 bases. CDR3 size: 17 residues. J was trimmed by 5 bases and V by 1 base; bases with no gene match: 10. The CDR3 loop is CASSLGRQRGGRETQYF. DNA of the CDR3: TGTGCCAGCAGTTTAGGACGTCAGCGGGGGGGCCGGGAGACCCAGTACTTC.

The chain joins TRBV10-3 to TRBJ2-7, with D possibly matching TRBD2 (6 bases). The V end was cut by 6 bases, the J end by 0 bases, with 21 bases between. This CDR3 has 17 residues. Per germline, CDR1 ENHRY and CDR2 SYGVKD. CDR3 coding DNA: TGTGCCATCAGACCAGGTTTTGGAGGGGATACCTCCTACGAGCAGTACTTC. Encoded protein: CAIRPGFGGDTSYEQYF.